This TCR beta chain was sequenced during a study of radiation and T cells in renal cell carcinoma (TCRdb year 2020). Context from the whole study: A total of under 60 samples underwent TCR beta sequencing, made up of approximately 26 tumors and about 27 peripheral blood samples. A total of approximately 4 million unique CDR3 nucleotide sequences, encoding more than 2 million unique CDR3 amino acid sequences, were found across all 50 or so samples.

The immunoSEQ kit was used, according to the manufacturer's recommendations, to generate TCR beta libraries from genomic DNA. To prepare libraries, a first multiplex PCR with proprietary primers was run, followed by a second PCR that added unique barcodes, and a bead cleanup was done after each round. A kit-provided positive control reaction and a negative control reaction were included in every sample batch. The final libraries underwent checking on an Agilent 4200 TapeStation D1000 ScreenTape, volumetric pooling, and quantification by qPCR. An Illumina NextSeq500 fitted with a MidOutput 150-cycle cartridge performed the sequencing, running 156 Read1 cycles and 15 Index1 cycles with the kit's custom primers. The pooled library was loaded at approximately 0.95 pM with approximately 20% PhiX control spiked in. The authors' analysis ran thus. Vendor-processed data were analyzed in R, with a clonotype defined as all T cells sharing the same CDR3 nucleotide sequence. For clone abundance analyses, frequencies were normalized to the 10,000 most abundant clones per sample. Public T cell clones, which averaged fewer than five per sample, were removed prior to analysis. The dominant motif analysis was done with ImmunoMap using the PAM10 matrix, a gap penalty of 30, and a homology threshold of 0.3, and motifs with a cumulative frequency of at least 0.01 were considered dominant. TCRdb limited this immuneACCESS table to in-frame rearrangements with V and J called. A share of clones is missing; checked studies link under half to unresolved V genes, and the rest is unexplained. Clone size and V and J calls were adopted from that table, with D and trimming inferred from the DNA. This sample holds some 20,000 clones; roughly three fifths were observed only once. The ten largest make up approximately 33% of the sample.

On this clone: Its antigen is currently not known. Per-nucleotide qualities are absent, and no much larger clonotype sits a single base away.

The sample's time point, from its label and the paper: tumor resected at nephrectomy. What the treatment or condition label conveys for this sample: treatment-naive control, cytoreductive nephrectomy. Control tumors were obtained from treatment-naive renal cell carcinoma patients in whom cytoreductive nephrectomy was performed without prior radiation. Every patient had renal cell carcinoma of clear cell pathology. The control tumors used for TCR sequencing were from several females and 10 to 11 males, were resected between about 2011 and 2014, and had a median patient age of approximately 57 years (range about 40 to 90). Tumor processing involved mechanical dissociation, digestion with collagenase/hyaluronidase at 37 degrees C, handling in gentleMACS C tubes, and storage in liquid nitrogen. Genomic DNA for TCR sequencing was prepared using the QIAamp DNA Blood Mini Kit (Qiagen). The analyses included just those samples that passed every quality control check.

General findings and caveats noted by the study authors: The single-armed trial design could not address effects of radiation dose or scheduling on the TCR repertoire. Irradiated tumors contained more dominant CDR3 motifs, and these motifs occupied a larger share of the repertoire than in control tumors. TCR clonality was higher in irradiated tumors than in controls, as the top 100 clonotypes made up an average of approximately 54% of the repertoire in irradiated tumors compared with 43% in nephrectomy-only tumors. Intratumoral heterogeneity went uncaptured because the only tumor material available was small regions of around 1 g.

From cysteine to phenylalanine, the CDR3 is 13 amino acids long. Only CDR3 DNA is held: 39 bases, read in frame from base 1. CDR1 and CDR2 (SGHTA, FQGNSA) derive from the germline V gene. V and J are truncated by 5 bases and 0 bases respectively, leaving an intervening sequence of 7 bases. The clonotype was recovered from a man between 45 and 60 years old with renal cell carcinoma. Recombination linked TRBV7-2 to TRBJ1-1; a weak D assignment points to TRBD1 (5 bases agree). The specimen comprised tumor tissue, sampled from a patient whose treatment was nephrectomy without radiotherapy. Here the CDR3 is given as CASSRQMNTEAFF. The sequence in DNA is TGTGCCAGCAGCCGACAGATGAACACTGAAGCTTTCTTT.